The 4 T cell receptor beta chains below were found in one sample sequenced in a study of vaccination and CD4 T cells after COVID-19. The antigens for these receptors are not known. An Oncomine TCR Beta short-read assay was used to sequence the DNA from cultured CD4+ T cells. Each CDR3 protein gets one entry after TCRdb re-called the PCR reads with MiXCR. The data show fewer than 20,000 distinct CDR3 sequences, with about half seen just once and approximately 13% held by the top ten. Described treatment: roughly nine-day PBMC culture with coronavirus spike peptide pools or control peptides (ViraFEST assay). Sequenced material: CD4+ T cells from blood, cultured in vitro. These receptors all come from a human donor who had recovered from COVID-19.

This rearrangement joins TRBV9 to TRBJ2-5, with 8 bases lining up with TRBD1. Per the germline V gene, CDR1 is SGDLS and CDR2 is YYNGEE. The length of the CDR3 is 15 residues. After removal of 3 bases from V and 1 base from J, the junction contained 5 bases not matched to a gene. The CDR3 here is CASSAGGRGQETQYF. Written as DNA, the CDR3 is TGTGCCAGCAGCGCAGGGGGCAGGGGCCAAGAGACCCAGTACTTC.

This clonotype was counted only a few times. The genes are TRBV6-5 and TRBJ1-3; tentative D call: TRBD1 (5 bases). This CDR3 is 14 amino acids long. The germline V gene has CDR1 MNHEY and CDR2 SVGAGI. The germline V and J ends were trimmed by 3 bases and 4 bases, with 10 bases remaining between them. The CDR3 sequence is CASSYTAGGNTIYF. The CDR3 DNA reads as TGTGCCAGCAGTTATACGGCAGGGGGAAACACCATATATTTT.

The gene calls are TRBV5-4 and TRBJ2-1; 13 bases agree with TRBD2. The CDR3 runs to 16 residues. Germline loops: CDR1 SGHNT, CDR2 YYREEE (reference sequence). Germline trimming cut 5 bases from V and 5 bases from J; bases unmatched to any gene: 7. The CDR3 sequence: CASRGGLAGRDNEQFF. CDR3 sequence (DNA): TGTGCCAGCAGGGGGGGACTAGCGGGGCGAGACAATGAGCAGTTCTTC.

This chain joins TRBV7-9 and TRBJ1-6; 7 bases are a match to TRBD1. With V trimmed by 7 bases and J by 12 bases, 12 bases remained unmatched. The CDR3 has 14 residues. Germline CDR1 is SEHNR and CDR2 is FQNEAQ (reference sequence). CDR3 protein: CASTMGTGTEPLHF. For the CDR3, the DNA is TGTGCCAGCACAATGGGAACAGGGACAGAACCCCTCCACTTT.